This T cell receptor (beta chain) was profiled in a study of OX40 agonist ivuxolimab in advanced cancers. Across the study: Patients enrolled in dose escalation were diagnosed with hepatocellular carcinoma, melanoma, renal cell or head and neck cancer. Anti-PD-1, anti-PD-L1 or anti-CTLA-4 therapy given earlier was allowed, and over 35% had some. General observations from the study: Among the lowest peripheral clonal expansion occurred in 0.1-3.0 mg/kg partial responders. Researchers report that CD8+ T cells had, on average, more expanded clones than CD4+.

Germline loops: CDR1 SGHRS, CDR2 YFSETQ. The CDR3 contains 16 residues. V lost 0 bases to trimming and J lost 5 bases, with 15 bases between them. As regards this clone: Antigen: not known.

TCRdb's table, derived via immunoSEQ multiplex PCR, lists solely in-frame clones and lacks some. In the table there are roughly 54,000 clones, 80% to 90% of which are singletons. Sequenced here: CD4+ or CD8+ T cells sorted from blood, sampled in a trial of the OX40 agonist ivuxolimab. This sequence joins TRBV5-1 and TRBJ2-4; D not certain. This sequence originates from an adult with an advanced solid tumor such as melanoma, head and neck, liver or kidney cancer. This chain's CDR3 is CASSLGPAGLQNIQYF. The CDR3 region has the DNA TGCGCCAGCAGCTTGGGCCCCGCAGGTTTGCAAAACATTCAGTACTTC.